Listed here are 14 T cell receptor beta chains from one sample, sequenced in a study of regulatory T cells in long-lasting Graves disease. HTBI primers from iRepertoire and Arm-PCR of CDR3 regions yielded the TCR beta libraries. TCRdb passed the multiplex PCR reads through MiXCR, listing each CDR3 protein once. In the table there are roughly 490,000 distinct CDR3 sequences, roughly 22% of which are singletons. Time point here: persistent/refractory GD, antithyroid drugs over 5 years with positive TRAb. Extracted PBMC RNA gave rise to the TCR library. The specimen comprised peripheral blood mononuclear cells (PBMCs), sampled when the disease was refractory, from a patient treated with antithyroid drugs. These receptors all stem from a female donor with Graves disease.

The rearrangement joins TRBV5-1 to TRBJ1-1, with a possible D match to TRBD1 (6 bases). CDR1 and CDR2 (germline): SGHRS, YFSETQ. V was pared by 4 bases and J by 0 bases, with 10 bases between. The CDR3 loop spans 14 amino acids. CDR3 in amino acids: CASSRTEVNTEAFF. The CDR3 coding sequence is TGCGCCAGCAGCCGGACAGAAGTGAACACTGAAGCTTTCTTT.

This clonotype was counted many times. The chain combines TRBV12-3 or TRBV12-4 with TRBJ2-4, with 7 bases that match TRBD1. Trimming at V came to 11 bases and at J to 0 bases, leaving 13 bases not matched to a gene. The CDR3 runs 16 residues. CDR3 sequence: CAHTGDEPLAKNIQYF. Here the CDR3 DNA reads TGTGCCCACACAGGGGACGAGCCCCTAGCCAAAAACATTCAGTACTTC.

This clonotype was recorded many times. CDR3 sequence reads: CASTPGTSGSYEQYF. The CDR3 nucleotides are TGTGCCAGCACCCCTGGGACTAGCGGCTCCTACGAGCAGTACTTC. This chain links TRBV7-8 with TRBJ2-7; TRBD2 agrees at 11 bases. The germline V gene encodes CDR1 SGHVS and CDR2 FQNEAQ. With 7 bases clipped from V and 0 bases from J, the junction kept 5 bases outside the gene matches. The CDR3 totals 15 residues.

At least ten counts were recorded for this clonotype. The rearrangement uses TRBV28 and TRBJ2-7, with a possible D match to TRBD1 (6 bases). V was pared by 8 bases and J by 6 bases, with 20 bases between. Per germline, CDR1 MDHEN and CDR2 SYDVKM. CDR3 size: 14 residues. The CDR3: CASPSDSSLCEQYF. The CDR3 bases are TGTGCCAGCCCGTCGGACAGTTCCCTCTGCGAGCAGTACTTC.

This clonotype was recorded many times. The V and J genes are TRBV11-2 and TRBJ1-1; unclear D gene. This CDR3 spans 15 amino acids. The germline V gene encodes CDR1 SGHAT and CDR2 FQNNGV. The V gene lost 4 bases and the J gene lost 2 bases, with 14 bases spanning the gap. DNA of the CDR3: TGTGCCAGCAGCTCCTCCGAAGCAGTTAACACTGAAGCTTTCTTT. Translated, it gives CASSSSEAVNTEAFF.

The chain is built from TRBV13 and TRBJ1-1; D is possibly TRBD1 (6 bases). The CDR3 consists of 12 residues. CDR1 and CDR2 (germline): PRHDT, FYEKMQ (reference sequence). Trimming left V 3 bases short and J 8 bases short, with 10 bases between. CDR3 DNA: TGTGCCAGCAGCTTCGGACAGAGCGAAGCTTTCTTT. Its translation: CASSFGQSEAFF.

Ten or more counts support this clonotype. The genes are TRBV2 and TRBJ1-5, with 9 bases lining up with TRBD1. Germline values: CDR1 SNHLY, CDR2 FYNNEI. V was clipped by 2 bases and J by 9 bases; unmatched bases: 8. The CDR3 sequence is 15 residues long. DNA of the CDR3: TGTGCCAGCAGTGAATACAGGGGGCCGGTCGGGCCCCAGCATTTT. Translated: CASSEYRGPVGPQHF.

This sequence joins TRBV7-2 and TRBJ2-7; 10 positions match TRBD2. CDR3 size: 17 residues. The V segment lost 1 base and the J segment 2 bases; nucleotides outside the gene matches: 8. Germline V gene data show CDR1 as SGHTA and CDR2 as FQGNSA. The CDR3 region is CASSLVAGGNLPYEQYF. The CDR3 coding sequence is TGTGCCAGCAGCTTAGTAGCGGGAGGTAACCTACCCTACGAGCAGTACTTC.

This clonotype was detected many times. The CDR3 loop reads CASSPGTATYEQYF. The CDR3 DNA is TGTGCCAGCAGCCCCGGGACGGCAACCTACGAGCAGTACTTC. The V gene is TRBV7-9, the J gene TRBJ2-7; D may correspond to TRBD1 or TRBD2 (5 bases each). From germline, CDR1 is SEHNR and CDR2 FQNEAQ (reference sequence). V was pared by 5 bases and J by 2 bases, with 13 bases between. The CDR3 runs to 14 residues.

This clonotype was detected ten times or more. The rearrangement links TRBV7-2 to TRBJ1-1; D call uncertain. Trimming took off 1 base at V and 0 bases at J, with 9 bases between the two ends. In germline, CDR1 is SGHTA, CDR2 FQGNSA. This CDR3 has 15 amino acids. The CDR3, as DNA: TGTGCCAGCAGCTTAGTTTACGGGGTGAACACTGAAGCTTTCTTT. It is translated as CASSLVYGVNTEAFF.

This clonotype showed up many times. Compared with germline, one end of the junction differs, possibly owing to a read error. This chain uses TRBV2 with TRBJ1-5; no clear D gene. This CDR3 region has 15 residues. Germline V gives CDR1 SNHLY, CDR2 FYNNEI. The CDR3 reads CASREDVYGNQPQHF. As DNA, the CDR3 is TGTGCCAGCAGGGAAGACGTTTACGGCAATCAGCCCCAGCATTTT. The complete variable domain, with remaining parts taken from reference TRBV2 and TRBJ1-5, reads EPEVTQTPSHQVTQMGQEVILRCVPISNHLYFYWYRQILGQKVEFLVSFYNNEISEKSEIFDDQFSVERPDGSNFTLKIRSTKLEDSAMYFCASREDVYGNQPQHFGDGTRLSIL.

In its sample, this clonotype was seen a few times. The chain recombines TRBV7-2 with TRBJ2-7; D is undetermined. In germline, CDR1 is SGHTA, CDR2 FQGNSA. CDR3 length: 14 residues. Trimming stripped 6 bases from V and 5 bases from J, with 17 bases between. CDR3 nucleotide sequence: TGTGCCAGCAGGCACCGACTGGGCGGCGACGAGCAGTACTTC. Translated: CASRHRLGGDEQYF.

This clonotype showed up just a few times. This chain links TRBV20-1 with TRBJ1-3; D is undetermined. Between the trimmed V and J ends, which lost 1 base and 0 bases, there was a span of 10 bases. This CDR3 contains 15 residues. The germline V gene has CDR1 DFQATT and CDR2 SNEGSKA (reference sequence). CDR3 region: CSARGASRSGNTIYF. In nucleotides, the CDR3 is TGCAGTGCTAGAGGGGCTTCACGCTCTGGAAACACCATATATTTT.

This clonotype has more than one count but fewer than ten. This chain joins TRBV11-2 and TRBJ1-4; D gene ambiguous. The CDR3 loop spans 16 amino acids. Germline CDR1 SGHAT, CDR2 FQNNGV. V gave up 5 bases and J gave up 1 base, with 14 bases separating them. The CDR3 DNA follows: TGTGCCAGCAGCCTCACTCCGATCAAAACTAATGAAAAACTGTTTTTT. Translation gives CASSLTPIKTNEKLFF.